Sequencing of this T cell receptor (beta chain) was carried out in a study of T cells after yellow fever vaccination. Findings of the study overall: Reappearing after the booster were most of the clones from primary vaccination (96% CD4, approximately 85% CD8). Within FACS-sorted repertoires, abundant clonotypes contaminating from the bulk population could be present. A weaker secondary response peaked on day 5, the primary on day 15.

A note on this clonotype: Antigen unknown.

Template switching by 5'RACE produced TCR cDNA, adding a universal primer site and UMIs. Via MiXCR, TCRdb re-called the 5' RACE reads, giving one row per CDR3 protein. Of almost 600,000 distinct CDR3 sequences in the sample, approximately 12% were seen once. This clonotype was obtained from a young man who received the YFV17D yellow fever vaccine. This material consisted of PBMCs, taken on the day of the yellow fever booster vaccination.

The CDR3 loop reads CATSDVSHEQYF. The CDR3 DNA reads as TGTGCCACCTCAGACGTTTCCCACGAGCAGTACTTC. The chain has TRBV19 and TRBJ2-7; D remains unclear. There are 12 residues in the CDR3. The V gene lost 10 bases and the J gene lost 5 bases, with 15 bases spanning the gap. Germline assignment: CDR1 LNHDA and CDR2 SQIVND (reference sequence).